The T cell receptor (beta chain) under discussion was sequenced for a study of PD-1 blockade in classical Hodgkin lymphoma. As for time point: cycle 4 day 1 (C4D1), after 6 weeks of nivolumab. Every single patient, without exception, relapsed after autologous stem cell transplantation, and brentuximab vedotin exposure varied. Sequencing used immunoSEQ multiplex PCR; TCRdb keeps in-frame clones, though not all of them. The table lists approximately 84,000 clones, 83% of them singletons, with about 15% in the top ten. From germline, CDR1 is GTSNPN and CDR2 SVGIG (reference sequence). The J segment lost 6 bases and the V segment lost 2 bases, leaving 5 bases of the junction unmatched. CDR3 length equals 13 residues. Study conclusions and caveats: Baseline diversity resembling that of newly diagnosed patients was seen in complete responders.

Concerning this clone itself: Antigen specificity is unknown.

This TCR came from a human donor with classical Hodgkin lymphoma. The material sequenced was peripheral blood mononuclear cells (PBMCs), taken before the fourth cycle of nivolumab. This sequence joins TRBV30 and TRBJ2-5, with 8 positions matching TRBD1. The CDR3, as DNA: TGTGCCTGGAGTCCAAGGACAGGGCAGACCCAGTACTTC. Amino acids: CAWSPRTGQTQYF.